This TCR beta chain was profiled in a study of tumor-infiltrating lymphocytes in oesophageal squamous cell carcinoma. Germline V gene data show CDR1 as MNHNS and CDR2 as SASEGT. The CDR3 runs to 13 residues. TCRdb processed the PCR reads anew with MiXCR; each CDR3 protein has one entry. The top ten clones hold about 31% of a sample with over 10,000 distinct CDR3 sequences, more than 50% of them seen once. This receptor was obtained from a female donor with esophageal squamous cell carcinoma. The material sequenced was esophageal tumor tissue. The chain employs TRBV6-1 and TRBJ2-5; TRBD1 is a possible D gene (6 bases). The tail of the sequence fits TRBJ2-7 better, so the J call may be wrong. The CDR3 DNA reads TGTGCCAGCAGTGCCACAGGGTCCGGCGAGCAGTACTTC. The encoded protein is CASSATGSGEQYF.